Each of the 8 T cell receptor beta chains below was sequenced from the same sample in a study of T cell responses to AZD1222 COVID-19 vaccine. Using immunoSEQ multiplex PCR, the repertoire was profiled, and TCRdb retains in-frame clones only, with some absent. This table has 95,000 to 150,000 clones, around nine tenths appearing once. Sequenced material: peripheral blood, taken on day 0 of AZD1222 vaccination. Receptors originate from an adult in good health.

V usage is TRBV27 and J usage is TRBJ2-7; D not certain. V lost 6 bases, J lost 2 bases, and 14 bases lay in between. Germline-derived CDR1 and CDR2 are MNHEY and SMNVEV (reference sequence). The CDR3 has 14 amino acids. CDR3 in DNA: TGTGCCAGCAGCCTAGATCCAGGCGCCTACGAGCAGTACTTC. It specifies CASSLDPGAYEQYF.

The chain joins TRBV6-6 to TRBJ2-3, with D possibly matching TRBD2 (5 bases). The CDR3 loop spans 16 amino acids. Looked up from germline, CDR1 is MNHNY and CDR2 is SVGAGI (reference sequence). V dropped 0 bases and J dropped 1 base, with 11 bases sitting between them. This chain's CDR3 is CASSYSRPRGTDTQYF. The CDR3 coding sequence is TGTGCCAGCAGTTACTCTAGGCCGAGGGGCACAGATACGCAGTATTTT.

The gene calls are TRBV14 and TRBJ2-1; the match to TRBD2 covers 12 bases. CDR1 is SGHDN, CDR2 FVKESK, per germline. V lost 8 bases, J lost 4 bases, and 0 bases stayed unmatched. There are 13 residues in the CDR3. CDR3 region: CASGLAGYNEQFF. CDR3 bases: TGTGCCAGCGGACTAGCGGGATACAATGAGCAGTTCTTC.

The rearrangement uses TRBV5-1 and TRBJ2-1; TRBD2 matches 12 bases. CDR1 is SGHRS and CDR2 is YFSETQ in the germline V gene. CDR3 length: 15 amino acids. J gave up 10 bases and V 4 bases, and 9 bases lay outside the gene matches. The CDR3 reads CASSRSSGGAKEQFF. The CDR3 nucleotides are TGCGCCAGCAGCCGATCTAGCGGGGGGGCCAAGGAGCAGTTCTTC.

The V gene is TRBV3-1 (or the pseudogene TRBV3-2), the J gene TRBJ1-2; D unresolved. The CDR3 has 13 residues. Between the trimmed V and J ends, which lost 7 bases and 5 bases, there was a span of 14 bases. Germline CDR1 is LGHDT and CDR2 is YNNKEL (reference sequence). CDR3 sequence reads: CASTGGIWYGYTF. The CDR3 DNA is TGTGCCAGCACAGGAGGAATTTGGTATGGCTACACCTTC.

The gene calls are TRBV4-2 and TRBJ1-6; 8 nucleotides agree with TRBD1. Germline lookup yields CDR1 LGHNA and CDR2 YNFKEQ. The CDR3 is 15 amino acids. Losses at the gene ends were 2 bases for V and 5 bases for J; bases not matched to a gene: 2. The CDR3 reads CASSQQGAHNSPLHF. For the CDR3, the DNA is TGTGCCAGCAGCCAACAGGGGGCGCATAATTCACCCCTCCACTTT.

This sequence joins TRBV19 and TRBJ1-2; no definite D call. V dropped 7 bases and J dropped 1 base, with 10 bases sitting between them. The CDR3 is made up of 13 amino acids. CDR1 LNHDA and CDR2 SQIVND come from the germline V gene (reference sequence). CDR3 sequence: CASTPLDNYGYTF. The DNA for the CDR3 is TGTGCCAGTACCCCGCTGGATAACTATGGCTACACCTTC.

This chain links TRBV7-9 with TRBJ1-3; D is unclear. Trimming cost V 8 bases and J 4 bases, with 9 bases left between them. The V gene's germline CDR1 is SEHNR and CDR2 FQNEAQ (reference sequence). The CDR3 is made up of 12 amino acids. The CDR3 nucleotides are TGTGCCAGCCTCCCGGGGGGAAACACCATATATTTT. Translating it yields CASLPGGNTIYF.